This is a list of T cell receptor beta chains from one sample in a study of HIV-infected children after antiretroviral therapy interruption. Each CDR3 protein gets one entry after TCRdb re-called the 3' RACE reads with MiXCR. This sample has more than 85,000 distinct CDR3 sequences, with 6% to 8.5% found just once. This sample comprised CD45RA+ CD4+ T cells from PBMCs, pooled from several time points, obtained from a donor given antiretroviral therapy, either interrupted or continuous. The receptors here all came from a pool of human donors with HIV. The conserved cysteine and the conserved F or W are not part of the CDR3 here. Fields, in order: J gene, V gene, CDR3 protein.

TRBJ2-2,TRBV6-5,AIRRERVTGELF
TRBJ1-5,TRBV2,ASSVTGNQPQH
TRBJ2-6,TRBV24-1,ATSDGGLRANVLT
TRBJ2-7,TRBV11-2,ASSSEVGQGQY
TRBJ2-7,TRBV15,ATSRDRGQNGYEQY
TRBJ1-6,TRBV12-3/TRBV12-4,ASSLGHSGRSSYNSPLH
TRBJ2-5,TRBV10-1,ASSWGRGETQY
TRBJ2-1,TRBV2,ASRDGTYNEQF
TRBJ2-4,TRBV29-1,SVDRLGEGDIQY
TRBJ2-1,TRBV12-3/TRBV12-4,ASSPKRDYNEQF
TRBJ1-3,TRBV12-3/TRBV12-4,ASSFIGNTIY
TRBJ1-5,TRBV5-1,ASSLEGGVIGPQH
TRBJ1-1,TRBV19,ASSRGRDTEAF
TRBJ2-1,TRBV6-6,ASSPKWGDEQF
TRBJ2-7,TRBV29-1,SVGLGYEQY